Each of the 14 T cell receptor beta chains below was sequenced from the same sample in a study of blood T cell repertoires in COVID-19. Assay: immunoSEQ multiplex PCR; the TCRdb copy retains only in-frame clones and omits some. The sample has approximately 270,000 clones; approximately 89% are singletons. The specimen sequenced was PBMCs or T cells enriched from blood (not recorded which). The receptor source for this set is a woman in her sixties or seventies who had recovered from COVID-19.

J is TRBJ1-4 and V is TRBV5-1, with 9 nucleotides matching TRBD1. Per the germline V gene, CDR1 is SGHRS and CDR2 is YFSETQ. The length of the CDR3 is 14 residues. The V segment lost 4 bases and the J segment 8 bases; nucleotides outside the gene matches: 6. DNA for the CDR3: TGCGCCAGCAGCCAAACAGGGGGCGAGGAAAAACTGTTTTTT. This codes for CASSQTGGEEKLFF.

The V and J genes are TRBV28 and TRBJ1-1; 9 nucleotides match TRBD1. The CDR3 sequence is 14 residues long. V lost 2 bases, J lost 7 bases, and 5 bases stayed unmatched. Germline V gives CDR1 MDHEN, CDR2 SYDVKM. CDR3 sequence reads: CASSLPRQGVEAFF. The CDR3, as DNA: TGTGCCAGCAGTTTACCCAGACAGGGGGTTGAAGCTTTCTTT. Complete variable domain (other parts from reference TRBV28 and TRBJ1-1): DVKVTQSSRYLVKRTGEKVFLECVQDMDHENMFWYRQDPGLGLRLIYFSYDVKMKEKGDIPEGYSVSREKKERFSLILESASTNQTSMYLCASSLPRQGVEAFFGQGTRLTVV.

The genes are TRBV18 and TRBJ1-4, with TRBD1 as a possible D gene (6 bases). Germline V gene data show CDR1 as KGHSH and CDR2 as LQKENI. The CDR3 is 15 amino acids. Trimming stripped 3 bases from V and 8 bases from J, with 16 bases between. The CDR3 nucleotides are TGTGCCAGCTCACCTACGGACAGTGGGCAAGAAAAACTGTTTTTT. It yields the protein CASSPTDSGQEKLFF.

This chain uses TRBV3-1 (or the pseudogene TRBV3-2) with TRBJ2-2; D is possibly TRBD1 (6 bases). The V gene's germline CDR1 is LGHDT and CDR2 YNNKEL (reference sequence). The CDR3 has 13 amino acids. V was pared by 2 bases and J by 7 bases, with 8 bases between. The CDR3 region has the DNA TGTGCCAGCAGCCAAACAGGGTTCGGGGAGCTGTTTTTT. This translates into CASSQTGFGELFF.

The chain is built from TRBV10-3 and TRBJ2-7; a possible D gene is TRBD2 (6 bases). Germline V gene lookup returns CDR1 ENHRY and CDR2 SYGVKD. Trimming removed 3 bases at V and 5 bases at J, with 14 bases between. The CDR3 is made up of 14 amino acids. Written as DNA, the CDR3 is TGTGCCATCAGTGACCTTGGGACTGACGACGAGCAGTACTTC. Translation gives CAISDLGTDDEQYF.

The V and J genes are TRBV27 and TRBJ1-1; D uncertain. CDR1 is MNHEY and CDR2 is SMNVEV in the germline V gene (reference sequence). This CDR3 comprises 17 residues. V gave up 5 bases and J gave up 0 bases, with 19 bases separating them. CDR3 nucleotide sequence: TGTGCCAGCAGTCCCCAGACAATTTCCTTCATGAACACTGAAGCTTTCTTT. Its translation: CASSPQTISFMNTEAFF.

This CDR3 reads CASSFPQGIATEAFF. CDR3 bases: TGTGCCAGCAGCTTTCCACAGGGGATAGCCACTGAAGCTTTCTTT. The V gene is TRBV5-4, the J gene TRBJ1-1, with 7 bases that match TRBD1. CDR1 SGHNT and CDR2 YYREEE come from the germline V gene (reference sequence). This CDR3 contains 15 residues. V lost 2 bases and J lost 4; bases outside the gene matches: 8.

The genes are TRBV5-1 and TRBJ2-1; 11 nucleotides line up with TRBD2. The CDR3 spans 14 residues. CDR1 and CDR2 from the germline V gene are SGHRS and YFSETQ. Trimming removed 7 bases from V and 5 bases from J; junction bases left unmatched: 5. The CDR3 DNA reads TGCGCCAGCCAACTAGCGGGAGTAGACAATGAGCAGTTCTTC. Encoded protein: CASQLAGVDNEQFF.

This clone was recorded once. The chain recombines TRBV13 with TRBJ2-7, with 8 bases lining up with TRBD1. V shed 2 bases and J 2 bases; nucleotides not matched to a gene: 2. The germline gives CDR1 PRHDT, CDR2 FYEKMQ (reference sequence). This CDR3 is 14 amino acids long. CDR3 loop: CASSLQGAAYEQYF. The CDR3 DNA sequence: TGTGCCAGCAGCTTACAGGGGGCGGCCTACGAGCAGTACTTC. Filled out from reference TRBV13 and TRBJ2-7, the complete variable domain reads AAGVIQSPRHLIKEKRETATLKCYPIPRHDTVYWYQQGPGQDPQFLISFYEKMQSDKGSIPDRFSAQQFSDYHSELNMSSLELGDSALYFCASSLQGAAYEQYFGPGTRLTVT.

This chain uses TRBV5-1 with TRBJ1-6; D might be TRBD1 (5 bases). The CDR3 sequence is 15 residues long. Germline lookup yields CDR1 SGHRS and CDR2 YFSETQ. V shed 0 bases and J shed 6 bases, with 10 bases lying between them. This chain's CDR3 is CASSLEGASNSPLHF. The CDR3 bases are TGCGCCAGCAGCTTGGAAGGGGCCAGTAATTCACCCCTCCACTTT.

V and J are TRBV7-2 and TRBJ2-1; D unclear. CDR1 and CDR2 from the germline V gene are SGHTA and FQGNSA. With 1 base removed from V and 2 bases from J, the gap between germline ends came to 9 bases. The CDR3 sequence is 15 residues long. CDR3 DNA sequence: TGTGCCAGCAGCTTAGAAGGAGTTACCTACAATGAGCAGTTCTTC. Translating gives CASSLEGVTYNEQFF.

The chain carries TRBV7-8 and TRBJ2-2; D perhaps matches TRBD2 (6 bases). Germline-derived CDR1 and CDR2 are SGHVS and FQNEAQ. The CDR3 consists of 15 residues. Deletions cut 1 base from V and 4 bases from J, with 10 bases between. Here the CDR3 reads CASSLVGGATGELFF. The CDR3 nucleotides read TGTGCCAGCAGCTTAGTTGGCGGGGCCACCGGGGAGCTGTTTTTT.

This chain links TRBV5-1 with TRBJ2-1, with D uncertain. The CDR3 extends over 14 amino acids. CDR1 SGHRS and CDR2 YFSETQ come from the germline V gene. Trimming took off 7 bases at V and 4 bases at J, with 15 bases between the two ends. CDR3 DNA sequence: TGCGCCAGCTTCGTCGGGTATACATACAATGAGCAGTTCTTC. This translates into CASFVGYTYNEQFF.

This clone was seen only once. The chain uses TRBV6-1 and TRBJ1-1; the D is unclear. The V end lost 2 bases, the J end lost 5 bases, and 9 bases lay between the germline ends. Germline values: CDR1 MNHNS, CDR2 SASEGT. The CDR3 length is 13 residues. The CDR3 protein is CASSELLGTEAFF. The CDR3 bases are TGTGCCAGCAGTGAACTCCTAGGAACTGAAGCTTTCTTT.